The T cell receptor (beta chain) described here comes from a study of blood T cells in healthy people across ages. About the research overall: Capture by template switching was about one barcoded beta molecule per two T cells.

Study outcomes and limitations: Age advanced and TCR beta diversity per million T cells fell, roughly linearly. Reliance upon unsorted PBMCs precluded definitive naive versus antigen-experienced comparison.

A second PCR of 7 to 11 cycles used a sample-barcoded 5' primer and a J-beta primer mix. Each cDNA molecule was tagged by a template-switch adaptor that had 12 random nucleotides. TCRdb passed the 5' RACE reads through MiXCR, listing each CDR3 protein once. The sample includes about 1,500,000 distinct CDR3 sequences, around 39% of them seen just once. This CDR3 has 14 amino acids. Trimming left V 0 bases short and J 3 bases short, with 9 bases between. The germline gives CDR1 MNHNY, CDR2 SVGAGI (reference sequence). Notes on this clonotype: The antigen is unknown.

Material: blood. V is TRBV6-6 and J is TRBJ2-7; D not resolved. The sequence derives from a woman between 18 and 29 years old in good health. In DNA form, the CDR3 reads TGTGCCAGCAGTTACTCAGGGCAGGTCTACGAGCAGTACTTC. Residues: CASSYSGQVYEQYF.